Listed below are T cell receptor beta chains from one sample, sequenced in a study of shared clonotypes between healthy human individuals. Clones were read by immunoSEQ multiplex PCR, and TCRdb kept only the in-frame ones, dropping some. This sample carries around 1,100,000 clones, roughly 80% of them seen once, and the ten largest clones take more than 0.85%. The material sequenced was memory CD4+ T cells from PBMCs. Source of these receptors: a man in his late teens or twenties in good health. Some clones in this sample may be carry-over from other donors' samples. Each CDR3 is given with its conserved first and last residue. The order of the fields is J gene, V gene, CDR3 protein.

TRBJ2-1,TRBV5-6,CASSLEAPYYNEQFF
TRBJ2-5,TRBV7-9,CASSMTSGLETQYF
TRBJ2-1,TRBV30,CAWRSRGASSYNEQFF
TRBJ2-2,TRBV7-2,CASSLGAGPLTGELFF
TRBJ1-5,TRBV2,CASSEALRSGPDQPQHF
TRBJ2-5,TRBV4-1,CASSQALQETQYF
TRBJ1-1,TRBV30,CAWGTPGVEEAFF
TRBJ1-2,TRBV19,CASSTTGPYGYTF
TRBJ2-7,TRBV30,CAWSPSYEQYF
TRBJ2-7,TRBV18,CASSPQTRGTYEQYF
TRBJ1-5,TRBV27,CASSPQGQPQHF
TRBJ1-1,TRBV25-1,CASSSGRPYLNTEAFF
TRBJ2-1,TRBV4-1,CASSPPIRGSDNEQFF
TRBJ2-1,TRBV7-2,CASRSGPSTINEQFF
TRBJ2-1,TRBV20-1,CSAPLAQRQFF
TRBJ1-1,TRBV25-1,CASSESGSGGTEAFF
TRBJ2-3,TRBV5-1,CASSLAGGPVDTQYF
TRBJ1-5,TRBV19,CASSILVSNQPQHF
TRBJ2-1,TRBV25-1,CASRPLGDSASNEQFF
TRBJ1-1,TRBV10-3,CAISEQGTATEAFF
TRBJ2-2,TRBV5-1,CASSLGPSGSEGGELFF
TRBJ2-7,TRBV7-2,CASSPDRGRDEQYF
TRBJ2-1,TRBV5-1,CASSLALGRRVSEQFF
TRBJ1-2,TRBV19,CASRTDRVYGYTF
TRBJ1-1,TRBV28,CASSLSAGMGTEAFF
TRBJ2-7,TRBV6-5,CAVGSGEQYF
TRBJ1-5,TRBV7-9,CASSLLGQGNQPQHF
TRBJ2-2,TRBV7-2,CASNNRGNTGELFF
TRBJ1-3,TRBV6-1,CASSGTSSGNTIYF
TRBJ1-5,TRBV2,CASREQGFRNQPQHF
TRBJ2-5,TRBV5-6,CASSLREGETQYF
TRBJ2-7,TRBV19,CASSIKGLAGGYGYEQYF
TRBJ2-7,TRBV6-5,CASSSRSGWQYF
TRBJ2-7,TRBV28,CASSSPGTGSYEQYF
TRBJ2-3,TRBV6-6,CASRSSTDTQYF
TRBJ1-4,TRBV28,CASSRGQSNEKLFF
TRBJ2-7,TRBV7-2,CASSSRTAGGEQYF
TRBJ2-1,TRBV7-2,CASSLRRTRGEGNEQFF
TRBJ2-1,TRBV7-9,CASSSDMGYNEQFF
TRBJ1-2,TRBV28,CASSRRDRGHPRLVLYGYTF
TRBJ1-5,TRBV7-3,CASSPRAANQPQHF
TRBJ2-1,TRBV2,CASRSRQGRNYNEQFF